The 23 T cell receptor beta chains listed next were all sequenced from one sample in a study of blood T cell repertoires in COVID-19. The data were produced by immunoSEQ multiplex PCR, yet TCRdb's version contains in-frame clones alone and is incomplete. Here the sample spans around 310,000 clones, roughly 90% being singletons. The sample comprised peripheral blood. These TCRs come from a woman aged 50 to 60 with active or convalescent COVID-19.

The J gene is TRBJ1-1, the V gene TRBV29-1, with D unresolved. CDR1 SQVTM and CDR2 ANQGSEA come from the germline V gene. CDR3 length equals 12 residues. Trimming removed 7 bases at V and 0 bases at J, with 9 bases between. The CDR3 loop is CSAPHMNTEAFF. The CDR3 DNA follows: TGCAGCGCGCCCCACATGAACACTGAAGCTTTCTTT.

This chain links TRBV5-8 with TRBJ2-7; 12 bases map to TRBD1. The CDR3 sequence is 15 residues long. Trimming took 4 bases from V and 6 from J; bases not matched to a gene: 8. The V gene's germline CDR1 is SGHTS and CDR2 YDEGEE. DNA for the CDR3: TGTGCCAGCAGCGTGGGGACAGGGGGCTACGGCGAGCAGTACTTC. Translated, it gives CASSVGTGGYGEQYF. Complete variable domain (other parts from reference TRBV5-8 and TRBJ2-7): EAGVTQSPTHLIKTRGQQATLRCSPISGHTSVYWYQQALGLGLQFLLWYDEGEERNRGNFPPRFSGRQFPNYSSELNVNALELEDSALYLCASSVGTGGYGEQYFGPGTRLTVT.

The chain uses TRBV28 and TRBJ2-1; TRBD1 agrees at 10 bases. The length of the CDR3 is 18 residues. Trimming at V came to 6 bases and at J to 5 bases, leaving 16 bases not matched to a gene. The germline gives CDR1 MDHEN, CDR2 SYDVKM. CDR3 in DNA: TGTGCCAGCAGAGTAGTCCCGGGACAGGGGCCAATAAACAATGAGCAGTTCTTC. Translating it yields CASRVVPGQGPINNEQFF.

The chain carries TRBV15 and TRBJ2-5, with D possibly matching TRBD2 (6 bases). The V end lost 0 bases, the J end lost 5 bases, and 7 bases lay between the germline ends. The CDR3 totals 13 residues. Germline assignment: CDR1 LNHNV and CDR2 YYDKDF (reference sequence). CDR3: CATSRDRGETQYF. CDR3 in DNA: TGTGCCACCAGCAGAGATCGGGGGGAGACCCAGTACTTC.

The CDR3: CASSARTGGAYNEQFF. The DNA of the CDR3 is TGTGCCAGCAGCGCCAGGACGGGGGGTGCCTACAATGAGCAGTTCTTC. The rearrangement uses TRBV9 and TRBJ2-1; TRBD2 agrees at 7 bases. Losses at the gene ends were 3 bases for V and 2 bases for J; bases not matched to a gene: 8. Germline V gene lookup returns CDR1 SGDLS and CDR2 YYNGEE. The CDR3 loop spans 16 amino acids. Complete variable domain (other parts from reference TRBV9 and TRBJ2-1): DSGVTQTPKHLITATGQRVTLRCSPRSGDLSVYWYQQSLDQGLQFLIQYYNGEERAKGNILERFSAQQFPDLHSELNLSSLELGDSALYFCASSARTGGAYNEQFFGPGTRLTVL.

This chain joins TRBV27 and TRBJ2-7; weak D call: TRBD2 (6 bases). This CDR3 has 14 residues. Trimming removed 0 bases at V and 9 bases at J, with 15 bases between. Germline V lookup: CDR1 MNHEY, CDR2 SMNVEV (reference sequence). The CDR3 loop is CASSLSWGDKWQYF. CDR3 coding DNA: TGTGCCAGCAGTTTATCGTGGGGGGATAAGTGGCAGTACTTC.

This clone was picked up one time. The chain recombines TRBV12-5 with TRBJ2-6; D unclear. The CDR3 covers 14 residues. V lost 6 bases and J 4 bases, leaving 10 bases between the germline ends. CDR1 is LGHNT, CDR2 FRNRAP, per germline. The CDR3 DNA reads TGTGCTAGTGGATCGTTTTCCGGGGCCAACGTCCTGACTTTC. It translates to CASGSFSGANVLTF.

The rearrangement joins TRBV7-8 to TRBJ1-1, with D hard to call. V lost 3 bases, J lost 0 bases, and 5 bases lay in between. The germline gives CDR1 SGHVS, CDR2 FQNEAQ. CDR3 size: 13 residues. Written as DNA, the CDR3 is TGTGCCAGCAGCTTCGAGGTGAACACTGAAGCTTTCTTT. It yields the protein CASSFEVNTEAFF. The variable domain in full, with the rest retrieved from reference TRBV7-8 and TRBJ1-1, is GAGVSQSPRYKVAKRGQDVALRCDPISGHVSLFWYQQALGQGPEFLTYFQNEAQLDKSGLPSDRFFAERPEGSVSTLKIQRTQQEDSAVYLCASSFEVNTEAFFGQGTRLTVV.

The J gene is TRBJ2-5, the V gene TRBV15; 7 bases are a match to TRBD2. The CDR3 length is 16 residues. Looked up from germline, CDR1 is LNHNV and CDR2 is YYDKDF (reference sequence). J gave up 1 base and V 0 bases, and 5 bases lay outside the gene matches. The CDR3 loop is CATSRDLAAGQETQYF. CDR3 sequence (DNA): TGTGCCACCAGCAGAGATCTAGCGGCAGGCCAAGAGACCCAGTACTTC. Filled out from reference TRBV15 and TRBJ2-5, the complete variable domain reads DAMVIQNPRYQVTQFGKPVTLSCSQTLNHNVMYWYQQKSSQAPKLLFHYYDKDFNNEADTPDNFQSRRPNTSFCFLDIRSPGLGDTAMYLCATSRDLAAGQETQYFGPGTRLLVL.

The CDR3 DNA reads as TGTGCCAGTAGTAGTGGCGGTTTGGGCAAAAACATTCAGTACTTC. Its protein product is CASSSGGLGKNIQYF. V and J are TRBV19 and TRBJ2-4; D call uncertain. Between the trimmed V and J ends, which lost 4 bases and 3 bases, there was a span of 13 bases. The CDR3 is 15 residues long. The germline gives CDR1 LNHDA, CDR2 SQIVND (reference sequence).

The J gene is TRBJ1-1, the V gene TRBV7-6; D perhaps matches TRBD1 (5 bases). The germline V gene has CDR1 SGHVS and CDR2 FNYEAQ. V lost 0 bases and J lost 1, with 12 bases in between. The CDR3 is made up of 16 amino acids. CDR3 bases: TGTGCCAGCAGCTTAGCTTCCCAGGGTAGGAACACTGAAGCTTTCTTT. This sequence encodes CASSLASQGRNTEAFF.

The J gene is TRBJ1-2, the V gene TRBV12-3 or TRBV12-4; 8 bases match TRBD1. The CDR3 totals 13 residues. V gave up 6 bases and J gave up 8 bases; unmatched junction bases: 8. CDR3 nucleotide sequence: TGTGCCAGCAGCCGACAGGGGTTGGGCGGCTACACCTTC. Translating it yields CASSRQGLGGYTF.

The chain is built from TRBV7-2 and TRBJ1-1, with unresolved D. V was pared by 5 bases and J by 6 bases, with 19 bases between. The CDR3 length is 15 residues. Germline V CDR1 and CDR2: SGHTA, FQGNSA. The CDR3 spells CASSKAGLGLAEAFF. CDR3 coding DNA: TGTGCCAGCAGCAAAGCAGGTCTGGGCCTCGCTGAAGCTTTCTTT.

This clone has a single count. The CDR3 nucleotides are TGTGCCTGCCGGGCGGGGGGCACAGATACGCAGTATTTT. Protein product: CACRAGGTDTQYF. The V call is TRBV12-3 or TRBV12-4, the J call TRBJ2-3; 7 nucleotides match TRBD2. V was pared by 11 bases and J by 1 base, with 6 bases of the junction left unmatched. The length of the CDR3 is 13 residues.

This clone was counted a single time. The chain recombines TRBV7-3 with TRBJ1-2; the D gene is possibly TRBD1 (6 bases). With 5 bases removed from V and 4 bases from J, the gap between germline ends came to 17 bases. This CDR3 spans 15 amino acids. Germline assignment: CDR1 SGHTA and CDR2 FQGTGA. The CDR3 DNA reads as TGTGCCAGCAGCCCAGGGGAGGGACTCGGCTATGGCTACACCTTC. Translating it yields CASSPGEGLGYGYTF.

V gene TRBV24-1 combines with J gene TRBJ2-4; D possibly corresponds to TRBD1 (6 bases). The germline gives CDR1 KGHDR, CDR2 SFDVKD. The CDR3 is 13 residues long. V lost 6 bases and J 4 bases, leaving 9 bases between the germline ends. The CDR3 reads CATSQGLKNIQYF. Here the CDR3 DNA reads TGTGCCACCAGTCAGGGGTTGAAAAACATTCAGTACTTC.

The genes are TRBV11-1 and TRBJ1-4, with 7 bases lining up with TRBD1. J lost 8 bases, V lost 5 bases, and 5 bases had no gene match. The CDR3 is made up of 13 amino acids. Germline assignment: CDR1 SGHAT and CDR2 FQDESV (reference sequence). CDR3 sequence: CASSTGTVEKLFF. CDR3 in DNA: TGTGCCAGCAGCACCGGGACAGTCGAAAAACTGTTTTTT. Full variable domain (remainder filled in from reference TRBV11-1 and TRBJ1-4): EAEVAQSPRYKITEKSQAVAFWCDPISGHATLYWYRQILGQGPELLVQFQDESVVDDSQLPKDRFSAERLKGVDSTLKIQPAELGDSAMYLCASSTGTVEKLFFGSGTQLSVL.

This clone was picked up a small number of times. This chain connects TRBV18 to TRBJ2-4; 9 bases fit TRBD1. The V and J ends lost 4 bases and 6 bases, in that order; junction bases with no gene match: 10. CDR1 and CDR2 (germline): KGHSH, LQKENI. This CDR3 contains 16 residues. The chain's CDR3 is CASSQQGAVNPNIQYF. Here the CDR3 DNA reads TGTGCCAGCTCACAACAGGGGGCTGTTAATCCAAACATTCAGTACTTC. Drawing the rest from reference TRBV18 and TRBJ2-4, the complete variable domain is NAGVMQNPRHLVRRRGQEARLRCSPMKGHSHVYWYRQLPEEGLKFMVYLQKENIIDESGMPKERFSAEFPKEGPSILRIQQVVRGDSAAYFCASSQQGAVNPNIQYFGAGTRLSVL.

The chain has TRBV28 and TRBJ1-1; TRBD1 aligns across 11 bases. Germline V lookup: CDR1 MDHEN, CDR2 SYDVKM. The CDR3 is 15 residues long. J gave up 3 bases and V 5 bases, and 5 bases lay outside the gene matches. CDR3 sequence (DNA): TGTGCCAGCAGTCCACAGGGACAGGGGGACACTGAAGCTTTCTTT. It specifies CASSPQGQGDTEAFF.

The V and J genes are TRBV3-1 (or the pseudogene TRBV3-2) and TRBJ1-4; TRBD1 matches at 12 bases. The junction had 3 bases not matched to a gene; V was cut back by 3 bases and J by 7 bases. Germline-derived CDR1 and CDR2 are LGHDT and YNNKEL (reference sequence). CDR3 size: 15 residues. CDR3: CASSHWDRGPEKLFF. CDR3 nucleotide sequence: TGTGCCAGCAGCCACTGGGACAGGGGGCCTGAAAAACTGTTTTTT.

V and J are TRBV4-3 and TRBJ2-5; D is uncertain. Trimming removed 0 bases at V and 7 bases at J, with 6 bases between. CDR1 LGHNA and CDR2 YSLEER come from the germline V gene. This CDR3 has 12 residues. The CDR3 sequence: CASSQDGGTQYF. In DNA, the CDR3 is TGCGCCAGCAGCCAAGACGGTGGGACCCAGTACTTC.

This clone was found a few times. The chain links TRBV5-4 to TRBJ2-6; maybe TRBD1 (5 bases). Germline V gene sequence: CDR1 SGHNT, CDR2 YYREEE (reference sequence). V shed 1 base and J shed 2 bases, with 10 bases lying between them. This CDR3 spans 16 amino acids. The CDR3 coding sequence is TGTGCCAGCAGCTTGTTGTTAGGGGCTGGGGCCAACGTCCTGACTTTC. It specifies CASSLLLGAGANVLTF. The full variable domain, rest sourced from reference TRBV5-4 and TRBJ2-6, is ETGVTQSPTHLIKTRGQQVTLRCSSQSGHNTVSWYQQALGQGPQFIFQYYREEENGRGNFPPRFSGLQFPNYSSELNVNALELDDSALYLCASSLLLGAGANVLTFGAGSRLTVL.

CDR3 sequence reads: CSAGGTTLTTYNEQFF. As DNA, the CDR3 is TGCAGTGCTGGTGGGACTACCCTCACCACCTACAATGAGCAGTTCTTC. The genes are TRBV20-1 and TRBJ2-1; 7 nucleotides line up with TRBD2. With 5 bases clipped from V and 2 bases from J, the junction kept 12 bases outside the gene matches. CDR3 size: 16 residues. Germline CDR1 DFQATT, CDR2 SNEGSKA (reference sequence).